This T cell receptor beta chain was sequenced during a study of radiotherapy plus CTLA-4 blockade in lung cancer (dated 2018 in TCRdb). With regard to the full study: Among enrolled patients, 15% to 20% had an objective response and 30% to 35% reached disease control. What the work shows at the level of the full study, not this receptor alone: After treatment with radiotherapy and ipilimumab, TCR clones that originated in tumors expanded in peripheral blood. The strongest predictors of response, as reported, were early dynamic changes in blood T cell clones along with a rise in serum interferon-beta after radiation.

Based on the germline V gene (reference sequence), the CDR1 and CDR2 sequences are LNHNV and YYDKDF. Trimming takes 1 base from V and 5 bases from J, and the germline ends sit 12 bases apart. The CDR3 has 15 amino acids, counting the end cysteine and phenylalanine. The CDR3 DNA has 45 bases and is translated from base 1. In this study, focal radiation therapy paired with CTLA-4 blockade (ipilimumab) was tested in patients who had chemo-refractory metastatic non-small-cell lung cancer. Receptor amplification or capture employed the immunoSEQ multiplex PCR assay. Here the immuneACCESS table is served through TCRdb, limited to in-frame sequences with V and J called. Missing clones are a known gap in these copies; in checked studies unresolved V genes cover under half, and the rest lacks a known reason. For this sample there are over 100,000 clones; 85% to 90% appear just once. Clones ranked in the top ten supply about 7% of the sample.

Concerning this clone itself: Its recognized antigen is unknown. There are no base qualities to consult, and no much larger clone falls within one base.

This sequence uses TRBV15 and TRBJ2-1; tentative D gene TRBD2, with 6 bases matching. The sample in question was peripheral blood, obtained from a patient treated with radiotherapy plus ipilimumab. The sequence came from a human donor with non-small cell lung cancer that progressed on radiotherapy plus ipilimumab. For the CDR3, the sequence is CATSRGRDPNNEQFF. The sequenced DNA is TGTGCCACCAGCAGAGGGAGGGACCCAAACAATGAGCAGTTCTTC.